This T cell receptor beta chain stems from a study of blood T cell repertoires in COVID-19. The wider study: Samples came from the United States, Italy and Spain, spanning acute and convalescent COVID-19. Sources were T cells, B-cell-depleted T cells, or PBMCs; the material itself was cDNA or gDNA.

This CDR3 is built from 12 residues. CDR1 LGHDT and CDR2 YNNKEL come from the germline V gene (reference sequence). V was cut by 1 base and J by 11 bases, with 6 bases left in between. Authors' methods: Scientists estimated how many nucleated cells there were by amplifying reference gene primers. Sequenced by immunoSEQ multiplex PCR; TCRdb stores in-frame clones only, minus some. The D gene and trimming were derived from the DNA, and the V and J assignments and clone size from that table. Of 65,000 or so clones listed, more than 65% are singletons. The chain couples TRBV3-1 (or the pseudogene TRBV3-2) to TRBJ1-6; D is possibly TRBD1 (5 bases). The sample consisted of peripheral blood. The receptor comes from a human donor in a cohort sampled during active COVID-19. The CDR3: CASSQAGTPLHF. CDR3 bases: TGTGCCAGCAGCCAAGCAGGGACACCCCTCCACTTT.